This T cell receptor (beta chain) was sequenced for a study of cytomegalovirus exposure and HLA in healthy donors. This clone occurred a few times. Antigen: not known. CDR1 is PRHDT, CDR2 FYEKMQ, per germline (reference sequence). CDR3 length equals 14 residues. Unmatched junction bases numbered 11, after V lost 7 bases and J lost 7 bases. The primer mix had 60 Vbeta and 13 Jbeta primers. The authors' processing: A later analysis counted about 80 million unique TCR beta chains, around 10 million shared. Profiled with immunoSEQ multiplex PCR; TCRdb holds only in-frame clones, not every one. The DNA was the basis for D and trimming; V, J and clone size are from that table. Of fewer than 150,000 clones listed, over 60% are singletons. Study-wide findings and caveats: Several of the most significant clusters were apparently associated with common viral pathogens in a later analysis. Specific recognition of CMV antigens was confirmed in vitro for a few chains (all CMV-associated).

The chain couples TRBV13 to TRBJ2-7; TRBD2 matches 9 bases. The sequenced material came from PBMCs. The sequence derives from a woman between 45 and 60 years old in good health and CMV-seronegative. The CDR3 protein is CASTRSGGWGEQYF. The CDR3 DNA sequence: TGTGCCAGCACCCGTAGCGGGGGCTGGGGAGAGCAGTACTTC.